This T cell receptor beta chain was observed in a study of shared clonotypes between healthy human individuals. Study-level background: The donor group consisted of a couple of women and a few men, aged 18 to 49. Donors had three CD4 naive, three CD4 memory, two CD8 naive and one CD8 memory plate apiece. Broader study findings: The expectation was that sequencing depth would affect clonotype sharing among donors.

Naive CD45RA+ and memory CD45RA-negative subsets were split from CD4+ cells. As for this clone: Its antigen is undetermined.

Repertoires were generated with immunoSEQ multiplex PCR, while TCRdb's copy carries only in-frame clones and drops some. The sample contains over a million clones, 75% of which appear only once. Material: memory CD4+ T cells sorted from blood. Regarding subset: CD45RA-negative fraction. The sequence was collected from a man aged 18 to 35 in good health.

The CDR3 protein is CASSVSGTITDTQYF. The CDR3 nucleotides read TGTGCCAGCAGTGTGAGCGGGACGATCACAGATACGCAGTATTTT. The rearrangement joins TRBV2 to TRBJ2-3; 7 nucleotides agree with TRBD2. V shed 4 bases and J 2 bases; nucleotides not matched to a gene: 6. The CDR3 is 15 amino acids. Germline V gene data show CDR1 as SNHLY and CDR2 as FYNNEI.